This is a list of T cell receptor beta chains from one sample in a study of technical replicates of blood from a few donors. TCRdb's table, derived via immunoSEQ multiplex PCR, lists solely in-frame clones and lacks some. The data contain approximately 14,000 clones, approximately 80% of them singletons. Sequenced input: PBMCs. These receptors all come from a human donor in good health. Each CDR3 is given with its conserved first and last residue. The D gene is left open where the match is weak. Some rows have no size entry. The others give once, few or many, or a class for an expanded clone.

TRBD2 | TRBJ2-7 | few | TRBV19 | CASSILGLAGSEQYF | TGTGCCAGTAGTATACTCGGACTAGCGGGATCCGAGCAGTACTTC
NA | TRBJ2-7 | once | TRBV30 | CAWSLAGFDYEQYF | TGTGCCTGGAGTTTGGCAGGGTTCGACTACGAGCAGTACTTC
TRBD1 | TRBJ2-7 | NA | TRBV29-1 | CSVEGQGLYEQYF | TGCAGCGTTGAGGGACAGGGGCTTTACGAGCAGTACTTC
NA | TRBJ1-1 | NA | TRBV6-5 | CASSYGGFTPEAFF | TGTGCCAGCAGTTACGGGGGGTTTACGCCTGAAGCTTTCTTT
TRBD1 | TRBJ2-2 | NA | TRBV6-4 | CASSGQGAGELFF | TGTGCCAGCAGTGGACAGGGGGCCGGGGAGCTGTTTTTT
NA | TRBJ1-1 | few | TRBV2 | CASRMTGPNTEAFF | TGTGCCAGCAGAATGACAGGCCCGAACACTGAAGCTTTCTTT
NA | TRBJ1-2 | once | TRBV11-2 | CASSLGGYGYTF | TGTGCCAGCAGCCTAGGCGGTTATGGCTACACCTTC
NA | TRBJ1-1 | NA | TRBV10-3 | CAISGEAGKAPRNTEAFF | TGTGCCATCAGTGGCGAGGCAGGGAAGGCCCCCAGGAACACTGAAGCTTTCTTT
NA | TRBJ2-1 | once | TRBV27 | CASSKYPGAGYEQFF | TGTGCCAGCAGCAAATACCCGGGAGCGGGCTATGAGCAGTTCTTC
NA | TRBJ2-3 | NA | TRBV10-2 | CASSFAGQADTQYF | TGCGCCAGCAGCTTTGCAGGTCAGGCAGATACGCAGTATTTT
NA | TRBJ2-5 | NA | TRBV6-1 | CASSPIQAQETQYF | TGTGCCAGCAGCCCGATACAGGCCCAAGAGACCCAGTACTTC
NA | TRBJ2-2 | once | TRBV25-1 | CASSESYRGGTGELFF | TGTGCCAGCAGTGAATCTTACAGGGGGGGTACCGGGGAGCTGTTTTTT
TRBD2 | TRBJ2-1 | NA | TRBV4-2 | CASSQDSGRYSYNEQFF | TGTGCCAGCAGCCAAGACAGCGGGAGGTACTCCTACAATGAGCAGTTCTTC
TRBD2 | TRBJ2-7 | NA | TRBV18 | CASSAGLAAYEQYF | TGTGCCAGCTCAGCTGGACTAGCGGCCTACGAGCAGTACTTC
TRBD1 | TRBJ2-7 | few | TRBV4-2 | CASSQTVSRDRDAYEQYF | TGTGCCAGCAGCCAAACAGTAAGCCGGGACAGGGACGCCTACGAGCAGTACTTC
TRBD1 | TRBJ2-3 | once | TRBV27 | CASSLRQGADTQYF | TGTGCCAGCAGTTTAAGACAGGGGGCTGATACGCAGTATTTT
NA | TRBJ2-7 | once | TRBV2 | CASTLAGLDEQYF | TGTGCCAGCACCCTCGCGGGACTCGACGAGCAGTACTTC
TRBD2 | TRBJ2-6 | NA | TRBV7-6 | CASSLASGSSGANVLTF | TGTGCCAGCAGCTTAGCTAGCGGGAGCTCTGGGGCCAACGTCCTGACTTTC
TRBD1 | TRBJ2-4 | NA | TRBV9 | CASSATGERVNIQYF | TGTGCCAGCAGCGCGACAGGGGAGCGAGTAAACATTCAGTACTTC
TRBD2 | TRBJ2-1 | NA | TRBV5-4 | CASSLDLAGAYNEQFF | TGTGCCAGCAGCTTGGATCTAGCGGGAGCCTACAATGAGCAGTTCTTC
NA | TRBJ2-7 | NA | TRBV30 | CAWSPGFTYEQYF | TGTGCCTGGAGTCCAGGGTTCACGTACGAGCAGTACTTC
NA | TRBJ2-3 | NA | TRBV5-4 | CASSPTGTPLNTDTQYF | TGTGCCAGCAGCCCCACCGGGACTCCGCTGAACACAGATACGCAGTATTTT
TRBD1 | TRBJ2-3 | NA | TRBV5-1 | CASSFFQGADTQYF | TGCGCCAGCAGCTTCTTTCAGGGGGCAGATACGCAGTATTTT
TRBD1 | TRBJ1-5 | once | TRBV11-2 | CASSLDRTGDQTYSNQPQHF | TGTGCCAGCAGCTTAGACAGGACAGGGGACCAAACCTATAGCAATCAGCCCCAGCATTTT
NA | TRBJ2-4 | few | TRBV19 | CASSITLSGSGSKNIQYF | TGTGCCAGTAGTATCACCCTTAGCGGATCAGGATCCAAAAACATTCAGTACTTC
TRBD1 | TRBJ2-3 | NA | TRBV5-6 | CASSLRGGQGTDTQYF | TGTGCCAGCAGCCTCCGAGGAGGACAGGGGACAGATACGCAGTATTTT
NA | TRBJ2-7 | NA | TRBV7-8 | CASSLVAVTYEQYF | TGTGCCAGCAGCTTAGTTGCAGTCACCTACGAGCAGTACTTC
TRBD1 | TRBJ2-7 | few | TRBV6-5 | CASRVSGQRTYEQYF | TGTGCCAGCAGAGTCTCGGGACAGCGTACCTACGAGCAGTACTTC
NA | TRBJ1-1 | NA | TRBV15 | CATSRDGAGEAFF | TGTGCCACCAGCAGAGATGGGGCAGGAGAAGCTTTCTTT
TRBD2 | TRBJ2-1 | NA | TRBV7-9 | CASSLGLAGGLDEQFF | TGTGCCAGCAGCTTAGGCCTAGCGGGAGGTTTGGATGAGCAGTTCTTC
NA | TRBJ2-5 | NA | TRBV12-5 | CASGLGQNLQETQYF | TGTGCTAGTGGTTTGGGCCAGAACCTTCAAGAGACCCAGTACTTC
NA | TRBJ2-1 | once | TRBV2 | CASRYRQTVSYNEQFF | TGTGCCAGCAGATACAGACAGACCGTCTCCTACAATGAGCAGTTCTTC
NA | TRBJ2-5 | NA | TRBV15 | CATSRGRVAETQYF | TGTGCCACCAGCAGAGGTCGGGTAGCCGAGACCCAGTACTTC
TRBD1 | TRBJ2-5 | NA | TRBV28 | CASSAPTGGETQYF | TGTGCCAGCAGTGCCCCTACAGGGGGAGAGACCCAGTACTTC
NA | TRBJ2-7 | once | TRBV18 | CASSPDQQVNEQYF | TGTGCCAGCTCACCTGACCAACAGGTCAACGAGCAGTACTTC
TRBD2 | TRBJ2-1 | NA | TRBV14 | CASSTWTSGSSYNEQFF | TGTGCCAGCAGCACCTGGACTAGCGGGAGCAGCTACAATGAGCAGTTCTTC
NA | TRBJ2-5 | NA | TRBV18 | CASSAGTPQETQYF | TGTGCCAGCTCAGCAGGGACACCTCAAGAGACCCAGTACTTC
TRBD1 | TRBJ2-4 | once | TRBV5-1 | CASSPGQGLAKNIQYF | TGCGCCAGCAGCCCGGGACAGGGGTTAGCCAAAAACATTCAGTACTTC
TRBD1 | TRBJ1-2 | NA | TRBV30 | CAWSTGGGNYGYTF | TGTGCCTGGAGTACAGGGGGTGGTAACTATGGCTACACCTTC
NA | TRBJ1-4 | NA | TRBV6-1 | CASSEMSGSENEKLFF | TGTGCCAGCAGTGAAATGAGCGGATCCGAGAATGAAAAACTGTTTTTT
TRBD2 | TRBJ2-2 | once | TRBV30 | CAWSRGLAGAIGELFF | TGTGCCTGGAGCCGGGGACTAGCGGGAGCTATCGGGGAGCTGTTTTTT
TRBD2 | TRBJ2-1 | NA | TRBV28 | CASIREVGDEQFF | TGTGCCAGCATACGGGAGGTCGGGGATGAGCAGTTCTTC
TRBD1 | TRBJ2-7 | NA | TRBV6-1 | CASRTGSSYEQYF | TGTGCCAGCAGGACAGGGAGCTCCTACGAGCAGTACTTC
TRBD1 | TRBJ2-7 | once | TRBV29-1 | CSVGGQGLSEQYF | TGCAGCGTTGGTGGACAGGGACTTAGCGAGCAGTACTTC
NA | TRBJ2-5 | NA | TRBV7-6 | CASSLGFGVTKGETQYF | TGTGCCAGCAGCTTAGGTTTCGGAGTTACTAAGGGGGAGACCCAGTACTTC